This TCR beta chain was identified during a study of blood T cell repertoires in COVID-19. This CDR3 comprises 13 residues. Germline CDR1 reads GTSNPN; CDR2 reads SVGIG (reference sequence). V was cut by 2 bases and J by 0 bases, with 8 bases left in between. The repertoire was sequenced with immunoSEQ multiplex PCR; TCRdb's copy has only in-frame clones and lacks some. The sample carries roughly 450,000 clones, less than 95% recorded once. The rearrangement links TRBV30 to TRBJ2-7; D might be TRBD1 (5 bases). Material for sequencing was PBMCs or T cells enriched from blood (not recorded which). The sequence came from a man aged 18 to 29 who had recovered from COVID-19. The DNA of the CDR3 is TGTGCCTGGAGTCCGACAGTCTCCTACGAGCAGTACTTC. It specifies CAWSPTVSYEQYF.